This T cell receptor beta chain was identified during a study of T cell responses to AZD1222 COVID-19 vaccine (dated by TCRdb to the early 2020s). Study-wide context: Because spike-specific TCR depth and breadth did not differ between the two schedules, AZD1222 recipients who got a second dose at roughly 4 weeks were pooled with those who got a second dose at roughly 12 weeks. TCR sequencing was performed for roughly 240 trial participants, of whom some 200 were given two doses of AZD1222 and roughly 25 were given two doses of MenACWY control vaccine. Enrollment into the trials was organized by age into subgroups of 18-55, 56-69 and 70-plus years, and those subgroups contained about 160, 30 and 59 TCR-sequenced participants, respectively. The investigation overall reported the following: Because no samples from the day 14 peak response were available, repertoires could be characterized only after the peak T cell response. The vaccine-associated CD4 TCRs covered the entire spike protein, and the dominant responses fell in regions 160-218 and 743-854. Nearly half of unique spike-specific TCRs reportedly recognized epitopes outside regions mutated in the B.1.351 and B.1.1.7 variants. Participants were mostly white British and included more females than males, and it was suggested by the authors that clonal diversity may have been underestimated. A significant rise in spike-specific TCR breadth and depth was observed after two AZD1222 doses relative to day 0 and relative to MenACWY recipients. Conclusions about previously exposed vaccinees are limited because only five to seven AZD1222 recipients were SARS-CoV-2 seropositive at baseline. The 56-69-year group was small, and its depth increase did not reach significance, likely because of low power.

The CDR3 regions of human TCRbeta chains were analyzed by immunosequencing. Per the source publication's procedure: TCRs in the repertoires were matched against a reference library of SARS-CoV-2-specific TCRs that had been generated with the MIRA antigen-specificity platform. Breadth was defined as the fraction of unique TCRs that were SARS-CoV-2-associated. Depth was defined as the fraction of total T cells that were SARS-CoV-2-associated. Using the MIRA data, each spike-specific TCR was mapped to the spike region that the TCR reacts to and placed in a CD4 or CD8 class. Log10-transformed breadth and depth values were compared by one-way ANOVA with Sidak's multiple comparisons tests. TCRdb limited this immuneACCESS table to in-frame rearrangements with V and J called. A share of clones is missing; checked studies link under half to unresolved V genes, and the rest is unexplained. The V and J calls and clone size come from that table; D and trimming were worked out from the DNA. The sample table lists some 96,000 clones, roughly 88% of them with a count of one. 2.8% of the sample lies in the top ten.

CDR1 and CDR2, looked up from the germline V gene (reference sequence), are SSHAT and FNYEAQ. The CDR3 contains 14 residues, cysteine and phenylalanine counted. Here the CDR3 DNA is all that survives: 42 bases in frame from base 1. As to this clone: The target of this receptor is not known. The junction departs from germline at one end; a sequencing error may be responsible.

Explained via the paper, the time point label denotes: baseline before first vaccination. The vaccinee samples were drawn from two UK trials, COV001 and COV002, one of which was a single-blind randomized controlled phase 2/3 trial testing AZD1222 (ChAdOx1 nCoV-19) in healthy adults. For TCRbeta chain sequencing, PBMC samples from trial participants were taken at day 0 and at day 28 after the second dose. The chain joins TRBV7-7 to TRBJ2-5; TRBD1 aligns with 9 central bases. The source of this sequence is an adult in good health. The specimen comprised peripheral blood, sampled on day 0 of AZD1222 vaccination. The CDR3 region reads CASTLQGAGETQYF. The nucleotide sequence reads TGTGCCAGCACCTTACAGGGGGCCGGAGAGACCCAGTACTTC.